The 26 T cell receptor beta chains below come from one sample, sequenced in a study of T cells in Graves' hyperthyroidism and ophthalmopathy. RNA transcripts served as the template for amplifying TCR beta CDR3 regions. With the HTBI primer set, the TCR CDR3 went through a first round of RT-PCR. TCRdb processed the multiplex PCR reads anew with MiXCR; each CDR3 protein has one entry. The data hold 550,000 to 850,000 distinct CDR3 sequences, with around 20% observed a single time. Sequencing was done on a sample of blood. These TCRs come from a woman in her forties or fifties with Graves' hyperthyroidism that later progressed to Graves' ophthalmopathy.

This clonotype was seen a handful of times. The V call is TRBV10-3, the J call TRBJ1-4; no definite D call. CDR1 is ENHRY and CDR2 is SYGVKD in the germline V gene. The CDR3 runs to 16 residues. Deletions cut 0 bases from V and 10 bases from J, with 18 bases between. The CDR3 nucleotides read TGTGCCATCAGTGAGTCGTTCGGACTAGGCAGCGGAAAACTGTTTTTT. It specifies CAISESFGLGSGKLFF.

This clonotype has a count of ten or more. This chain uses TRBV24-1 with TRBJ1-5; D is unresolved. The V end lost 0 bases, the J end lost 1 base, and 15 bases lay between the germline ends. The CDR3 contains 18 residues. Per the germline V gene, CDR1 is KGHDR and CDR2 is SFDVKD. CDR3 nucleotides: TGTGCCACCAGTGATTTGGGGTCCTGGGTCTTGAGCAATCAGCCCCAGCATTTT. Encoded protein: CATSDLGSWVLSNQPQHF.

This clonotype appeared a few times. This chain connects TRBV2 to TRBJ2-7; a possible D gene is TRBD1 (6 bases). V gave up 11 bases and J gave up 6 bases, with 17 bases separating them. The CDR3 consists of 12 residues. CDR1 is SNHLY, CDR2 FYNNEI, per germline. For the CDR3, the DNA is TGTGCCGCAGCCCCAACAGGGCGCGAGCAGTACTTC. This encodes CAAAPTGREQYF.

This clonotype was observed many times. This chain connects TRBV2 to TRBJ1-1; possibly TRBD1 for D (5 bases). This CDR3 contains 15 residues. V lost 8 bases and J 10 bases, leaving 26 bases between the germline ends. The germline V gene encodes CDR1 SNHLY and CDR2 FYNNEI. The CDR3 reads CASWGKRNHQGAAFF. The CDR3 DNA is TGTGCCAGCTGGGGGAAACGAAATCACCAGGGAGCAGCTTTCTTT. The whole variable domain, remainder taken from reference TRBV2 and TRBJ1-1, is EPEVTQTPSHQVTQMGQEVILRCVPISNHLYFYWYRQILGQKVEFLVSFYNNEISEKSEIFDDQFSVERPDGSNFTLKIRSTKLEDSAMYFCASWGKRNHQGAAFFGQGTRLTVV.

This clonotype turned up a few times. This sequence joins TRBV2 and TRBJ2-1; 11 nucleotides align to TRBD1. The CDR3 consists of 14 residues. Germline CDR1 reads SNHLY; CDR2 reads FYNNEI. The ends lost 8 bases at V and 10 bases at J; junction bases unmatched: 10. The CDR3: CASLDRGPVGEQFF. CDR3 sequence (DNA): TGTGCCAGCCTGGACAGGGGGCCGGTCGGGGAGCAGTTCTTC.

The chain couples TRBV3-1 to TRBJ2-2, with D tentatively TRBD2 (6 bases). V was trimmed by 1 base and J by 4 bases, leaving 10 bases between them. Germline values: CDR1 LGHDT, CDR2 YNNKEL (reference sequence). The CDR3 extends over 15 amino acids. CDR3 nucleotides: TGTGCCAGCAGCCAAGTTGGAGGGCCCACCGGGGAGCTGTTTTTT. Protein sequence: CASSQVGGPTGELFF.

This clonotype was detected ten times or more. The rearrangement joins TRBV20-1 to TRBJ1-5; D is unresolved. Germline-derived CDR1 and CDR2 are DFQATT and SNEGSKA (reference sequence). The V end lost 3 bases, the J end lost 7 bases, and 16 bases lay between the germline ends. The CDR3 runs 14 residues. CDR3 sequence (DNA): TGCAGTGCTAGTTCGGCGCAGAGAACACAGCCCCAGCATTTT. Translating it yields CSASSAQRTQPQHF.

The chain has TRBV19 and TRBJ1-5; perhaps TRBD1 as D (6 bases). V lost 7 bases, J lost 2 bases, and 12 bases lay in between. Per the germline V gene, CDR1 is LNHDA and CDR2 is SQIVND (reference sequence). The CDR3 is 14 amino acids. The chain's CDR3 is CASKSQGRNQPQHF. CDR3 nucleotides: TGTGCCAGTAAGTCACAGGGTCGCAATCAGCCCCAGCATTTT.

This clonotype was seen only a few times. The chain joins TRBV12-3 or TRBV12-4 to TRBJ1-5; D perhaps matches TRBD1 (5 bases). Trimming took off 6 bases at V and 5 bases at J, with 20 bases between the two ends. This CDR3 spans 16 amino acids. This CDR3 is CASSPRDGTGDQPQHF. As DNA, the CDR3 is TGTGCCAGCAGCCCCCGGGACGGGACGGGAGATCAGCCCCAGCATTTT.

The CDR3 protein is CASGGGTSHYGYTF. DNA for the CDR3: TGTGCCAGTGGGGGAGGGACGTCGCACTATGGCTACACCTTC. V usage is TRBV19 and J usage is TRBJ1-2, with D possibly matching TRBD1 (5 bases). CDR1 and CDR2 from the germline V gene are LNHDA and SQIVND (reference sequence). The CDR3 has 14 residues. Trimming removed 8 bases from V and 3 bases from J, with 16 bases in between.

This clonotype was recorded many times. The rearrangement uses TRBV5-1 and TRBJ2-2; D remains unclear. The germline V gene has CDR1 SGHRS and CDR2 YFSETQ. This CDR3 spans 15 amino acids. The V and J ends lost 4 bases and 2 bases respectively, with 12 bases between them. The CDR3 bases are TGCGCCAGCAGCCCATGGAACTCCAACACCGGGGAGCTGTTTTTT. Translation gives CASSPWNSNTGELFF. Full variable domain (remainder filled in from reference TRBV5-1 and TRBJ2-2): KAGVTQTPRYLIKTRGQQVTLSCSPISGHRSVSWYQQTPGQGLQFLFEYFSETQRNKGNFPGRFSGRQFSNSRSEMNVSTLELGDSALYLCASSPWNSNTGELFFGEGSRLTVL.

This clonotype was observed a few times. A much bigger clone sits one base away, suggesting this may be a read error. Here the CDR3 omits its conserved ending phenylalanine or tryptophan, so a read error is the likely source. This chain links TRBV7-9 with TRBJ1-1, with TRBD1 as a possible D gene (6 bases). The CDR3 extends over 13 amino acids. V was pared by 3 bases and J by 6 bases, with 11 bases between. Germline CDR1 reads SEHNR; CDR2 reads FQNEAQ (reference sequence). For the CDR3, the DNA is TGTGCCAGCAGCTTTGGGGGGCGACCTGAAGCTTTCCTT. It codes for CASSFGGRPEAFL.

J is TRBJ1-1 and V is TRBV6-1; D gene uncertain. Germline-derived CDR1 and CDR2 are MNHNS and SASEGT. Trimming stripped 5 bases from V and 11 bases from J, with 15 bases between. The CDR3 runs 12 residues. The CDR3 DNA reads TGTGCCAGCAGTCTTGCCATTCGAGGTGCTTTCTTT. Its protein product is CASSLAIRGAFF.

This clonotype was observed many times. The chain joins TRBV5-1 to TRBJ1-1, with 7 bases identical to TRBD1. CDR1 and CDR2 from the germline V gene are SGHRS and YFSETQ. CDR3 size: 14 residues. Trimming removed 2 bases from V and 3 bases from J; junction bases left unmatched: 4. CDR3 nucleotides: TGCGCCAGCAGCTTAGGGGACAGCTACACTGAAGCTTTCTTT. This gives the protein CASSLGDSYTEAFF.

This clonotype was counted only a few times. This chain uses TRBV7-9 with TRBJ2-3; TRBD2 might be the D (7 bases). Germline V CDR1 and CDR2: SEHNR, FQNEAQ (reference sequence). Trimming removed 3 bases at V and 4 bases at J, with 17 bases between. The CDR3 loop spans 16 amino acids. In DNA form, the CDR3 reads TGTGCCAGCAGCTTTCTGAGGGGGGGCGTCTCAGATACGCAGTATTTT. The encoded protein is CASSFLRGGVSDTQYF.

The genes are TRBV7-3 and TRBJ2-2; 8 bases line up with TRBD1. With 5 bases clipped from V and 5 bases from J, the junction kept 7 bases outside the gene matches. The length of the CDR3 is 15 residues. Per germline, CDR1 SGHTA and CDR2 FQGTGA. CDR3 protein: CASSMDRVVTGELFF. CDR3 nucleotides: TGTGCCAGCAGCATGGACAGGGTTGTAACCGGGGAGCTGTTTTTT.

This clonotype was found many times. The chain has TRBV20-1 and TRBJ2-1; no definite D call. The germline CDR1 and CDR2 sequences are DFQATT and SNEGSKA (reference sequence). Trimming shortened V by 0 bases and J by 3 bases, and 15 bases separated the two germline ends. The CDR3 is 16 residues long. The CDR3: CSARESTRRNYNEQFF. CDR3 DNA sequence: TGCAGTGCTAGAGAATCAACGAGACGGAACTACAATGAGCAGTTCTTC.

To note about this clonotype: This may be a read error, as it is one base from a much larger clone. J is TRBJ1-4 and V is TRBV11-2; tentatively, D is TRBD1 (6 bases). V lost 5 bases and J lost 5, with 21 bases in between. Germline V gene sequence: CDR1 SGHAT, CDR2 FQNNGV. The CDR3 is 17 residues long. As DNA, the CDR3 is TGTGCCAGCAGCATTCCGGCAACAGGGTTGATAAATGAAAAACTGTTTTTT. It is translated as CASSIPATGLINEKLFF.

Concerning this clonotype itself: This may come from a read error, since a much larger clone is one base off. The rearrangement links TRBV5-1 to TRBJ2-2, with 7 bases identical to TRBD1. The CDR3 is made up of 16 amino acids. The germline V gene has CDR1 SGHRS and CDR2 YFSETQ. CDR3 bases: TGCGCCAGCAGCTTACCCCGGGAAGGGGGCACCGGGGACCTGTTTTTT. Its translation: CASSLPREGGTGDLFF.

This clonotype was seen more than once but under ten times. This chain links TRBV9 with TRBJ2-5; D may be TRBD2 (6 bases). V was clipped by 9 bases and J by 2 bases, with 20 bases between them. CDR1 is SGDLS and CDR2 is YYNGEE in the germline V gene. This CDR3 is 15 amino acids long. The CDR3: CATNPGPGRQETQYF. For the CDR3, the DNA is TGTGCCACCAACCCAGGCCCCGGGAGACAAGAGACCCAGTACTTC.

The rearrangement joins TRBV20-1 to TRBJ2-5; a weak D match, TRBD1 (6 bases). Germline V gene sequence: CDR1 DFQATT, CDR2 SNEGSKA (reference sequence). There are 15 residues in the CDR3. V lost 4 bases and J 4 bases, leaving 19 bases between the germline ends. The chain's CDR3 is CSAIPPQGIGETQYF. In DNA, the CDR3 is TGCAGTGCTATACCGCCCCAGGGGATTGGAGAGACCCAGTACTTC.

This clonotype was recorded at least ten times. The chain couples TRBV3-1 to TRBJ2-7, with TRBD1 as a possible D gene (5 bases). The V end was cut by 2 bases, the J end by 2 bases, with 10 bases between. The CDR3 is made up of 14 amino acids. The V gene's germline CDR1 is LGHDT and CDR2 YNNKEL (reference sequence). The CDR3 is CASSQSPGPYEQYF. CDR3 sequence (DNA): TGTGCCAGCAGCCAAAGTCCAGGGCCCTACGAGCAGTACTTC.

DNA of the CDR3: TGCAGCGTTGAAGTGGGACAGGGAAGACACTCTGGGGCCAACGTCCTGACTTTC. It specifies CSVEVGQGRHSGANVLTF. The chain recombines TRBV29-1 with TRBJ2-6; 9 bases agree with TRBD1. CDR1 SQVTM and CDR2 ANQGSEA come from the germline V gene. The CDR3 is 18 amino acids. Germline trimming cut 1 base from V and 0 bases from J; bases unmatched to any gene: 7.

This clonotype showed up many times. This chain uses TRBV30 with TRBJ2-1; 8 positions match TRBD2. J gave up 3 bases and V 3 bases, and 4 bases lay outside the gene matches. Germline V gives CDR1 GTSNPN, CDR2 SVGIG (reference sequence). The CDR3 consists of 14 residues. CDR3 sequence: CAWRIGGVYNEQFF. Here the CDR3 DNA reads TGTGCCTGGAGAATCGGGGGGGTCTACAATGAGCAGTTCTTC.

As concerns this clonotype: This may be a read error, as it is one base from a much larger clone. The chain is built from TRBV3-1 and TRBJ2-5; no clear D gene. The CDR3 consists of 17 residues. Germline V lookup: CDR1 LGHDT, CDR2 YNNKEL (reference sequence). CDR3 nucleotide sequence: TGTACCAGCAGCCAAACCCCCTTGGGAAGGCACCAAGAGACCCAGTACTTC. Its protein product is CTSSQTPLGRHQETQYF.

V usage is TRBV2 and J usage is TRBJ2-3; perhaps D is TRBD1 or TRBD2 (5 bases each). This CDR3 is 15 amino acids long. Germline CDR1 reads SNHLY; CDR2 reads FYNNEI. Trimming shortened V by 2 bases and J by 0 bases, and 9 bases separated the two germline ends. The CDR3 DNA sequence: TGTGCCAGCAGTGAATGGGACCCGAGCACAGATACGCAGTATTTT. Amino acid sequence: CASSEWDPSTDTQYF.